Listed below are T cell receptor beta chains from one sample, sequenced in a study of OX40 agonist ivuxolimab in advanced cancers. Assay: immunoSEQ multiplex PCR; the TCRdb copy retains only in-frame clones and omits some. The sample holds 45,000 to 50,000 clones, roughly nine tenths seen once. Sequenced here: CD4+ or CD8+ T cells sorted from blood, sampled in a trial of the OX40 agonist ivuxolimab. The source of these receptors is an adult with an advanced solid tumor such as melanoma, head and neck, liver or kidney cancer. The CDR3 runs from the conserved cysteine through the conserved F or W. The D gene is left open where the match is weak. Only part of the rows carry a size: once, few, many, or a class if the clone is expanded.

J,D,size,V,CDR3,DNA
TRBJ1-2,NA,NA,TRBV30,CAWSWGGDYTF,TGTGCCTGGAGCTGGGGGGGGGACTACACCTTC
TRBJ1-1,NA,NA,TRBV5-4,CASSLAAFF,TGTGCCAGCAGCTTGGCAGCTTTCTTT
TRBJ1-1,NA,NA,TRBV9,CASSPHLTGPGGTEAFF,TGTGCCAGCAGCCCCCATCTCACAGGGCCCGGCGGCACTGAAGCTTTCTTT
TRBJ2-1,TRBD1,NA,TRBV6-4,CASSDSRTGSYNEQFF,TGTGCCAGCAGTGACTCCAGGACAGGGTCCTACAATGAGCAGTTCTTC
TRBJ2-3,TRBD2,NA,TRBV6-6,CATGGAADTQYF,TGTGCCACCGGGGGGGCCGCAGATACGCAGTATTTT
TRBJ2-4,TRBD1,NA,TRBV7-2,CASSLGTGTAKNIQYF,TGTGCCAGCAGCTTAGGGACAGGGACGGCCAAAAACATTCAGTACTTC
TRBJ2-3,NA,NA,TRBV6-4,CASSDWPGKDTQYF,TGTGCCAGCAGTGACTGGCCAGGTAAAGATACGCAGTATTTT
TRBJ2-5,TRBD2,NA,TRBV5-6,CASSFRLAGGLQETQYF,TGTGCCAGCAGCTTTCGACTAGCGGGGGGGTTACAAGAGACCCAGTACTTC
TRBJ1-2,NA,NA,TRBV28,CASSFVRPNYGYTF,TGTGCCAGCAGTTTCGTACGGCCTAACTATGGCTACACCTTC
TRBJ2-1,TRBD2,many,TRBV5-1,CASSTASGYNEQFF,TGCGCCAGCAGCACCGCTAGCGGGTACAATGAGCAGTTCTTC
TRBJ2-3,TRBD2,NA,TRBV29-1,CSTLGTSGSTDTQYF,TGCAGCACTTTAGGGACTAGCGGGAGCACAGATACGCAGTATTTT
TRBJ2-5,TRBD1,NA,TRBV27,CASRTGVGETQYF,TGTGCCAGCCGCACAGGGGTCGGAGAGACCCAGTACTTC
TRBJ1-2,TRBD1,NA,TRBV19,CASSMTGGAGYGYTF,TGTGCCAGTAGTATGACAGGGGGCGCAGGCTATGGCTACACCTTC
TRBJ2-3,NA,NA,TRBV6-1,CASSDWGRGDTQYF,TGTGCCAGCAGTGATTGGGGACGTGGGGATACGCAGTATTTT
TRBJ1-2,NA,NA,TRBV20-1,CSAPGYGYTF,TGCAGTGCCCCGGGCTATGGCTACACCTTC
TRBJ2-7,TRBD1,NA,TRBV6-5,CASSYDRETYF,TGTGCCAGCAGTTACGACAGGGAAACGTACTTC
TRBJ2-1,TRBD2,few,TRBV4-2,CASSQKPGLGDEQFF,TGTGCCAGCAGCCAAAAACCGGGACTAGGGGATGAGCAGTTCTTC
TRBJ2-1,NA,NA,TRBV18,CASSPQTGTEQFF,TGTGCCAGCTCACCACAGACCGGGACAGAGCAGTTCTTC
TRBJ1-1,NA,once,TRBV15,CATSRVSGEAFF,TGTGCCACCAGCAGAGTTTCTGGGGAAGCTTTCTTT
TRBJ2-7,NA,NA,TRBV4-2,CASSQDSRPFREQYF,TGTGCCAGCAGCCAAGATAGTCGTCCTTTTCGTGAGCAGTACTTC
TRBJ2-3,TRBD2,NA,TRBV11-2,CASSFRLAGASISTDTQYF,TGTGCCAGCAGCTTCCGACTAGCGGGTGCCTCTATTAGCACAGATACGCAGTATTTT
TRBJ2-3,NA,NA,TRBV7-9,CASSLRTLGADTQYF,TGTGCCAGCAGCTTAAGGACCCTCGGGGCAGATACGCAGTATTTT
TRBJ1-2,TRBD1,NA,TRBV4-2,CASSQGLAEQGAGYTF,TGTGCCAGCAGCCAAGGTCTGGCTGAACAGGGGGCTGGCTACACCTTC
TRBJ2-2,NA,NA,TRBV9,CASSPSAENTGELFF,TGTGCCAGCAGCCCCTCGGCGGAGAACACCGGGGAGCTGTTTTTT
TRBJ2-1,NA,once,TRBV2,CASSARRDEQFF,TGTGCCAGCAGTGCCCGCAGGGATGAGCAGTTCTTC
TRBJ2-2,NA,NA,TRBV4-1,CASSSQLFQLGELFF,TGCGCCAGCAGCTCCCAGCTTTTCCAGCTCGGGGAGCTGTTTTTT
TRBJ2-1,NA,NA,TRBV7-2,CASSLGFYNEQFF,TGTGCCAGCAGCTTAGGCTTCTACAATGAGCAGTTCTTC
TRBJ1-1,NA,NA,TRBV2,CASGLARNTEAFF,TGTGCCAGCGGTCTCGCCAGGAACACTGAAGCTTTCTTT
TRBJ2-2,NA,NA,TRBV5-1,CASSLTSNTGELFF,TGCGCCAGCAGCTTGACATCGAACACCGGGGAGCTGTTTTTT
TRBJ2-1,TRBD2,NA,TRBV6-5,CASSYSSGSYNEQFF,TGTGCCAGCAGTTACAGTAGCGGGAGCTACAATGAGCAGTTCTTC
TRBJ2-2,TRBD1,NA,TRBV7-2,CASSLKRGTGDTGELFF,TGTGCCAGCAGCTTAAAACGCGGGACAGGGGACACCGGGGAGCTGTTTTTT
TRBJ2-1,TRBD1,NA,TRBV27,CASSLSWTGTYNEQFF,TGTGCCAGCAGTTTATCCTGGACAGGGACCTACAATGAGCAGTTCTTC
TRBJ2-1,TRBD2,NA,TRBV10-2,CASSASGPYNEQFF,TGCGCCAGCAGTGCTAGCGGGCCCTACAATGAGCAGTTCTTC